These 30 T cell receptor beta chains were sequenced from one sample in a study of T cell responses to AZD1222 COVID-19 vaccine. TCRdb's copy holds only in-frame clones and misses some; the assay was immunoSEQ multiplex PCR. The data contain about 140,000 clones, about nine tenths of them singletons. The specimen was peripheral blood, collected on day 0 of AZD1222 vaccination. These receptor sequences come from an adult in good health.

This clone came up once. The chain combines TRBV7-2 with TRBJ2-2; 10 bases line up with TRBD2. After removal of 6 bases from V and 2 bases from J, the junction contained 9 bases not matched to a gene. The CDR3 consists of 17 residues. CDR1 is SGHTA and CDR2 is FQGNSA in the germline V gene. The DNA for the CDR3 is TGTGCCAGCAGACGTCTAGCGGGGGCCCAAAACACCGGGGAGCTGTTTTTT. Translating gives CASRRLAGAQNTGELFF. Together with reference TRBV7-2 and TRBJ2-2, the CDR3 gives the full variable domain: GAGVSQSPSNKVTEKGKDVELRCDPISGHTALYWYRQSLGQGLEFLIYFQGNSAPDKSGLPSDRFSAERTGGSVSTLTIQRTQQEDSAVYLCASRRLAGAQNTGELFFGEGSRLTVL.

This chain connects TRBV3-1 (or the pseudogene TRBV3-2) to TRBJ2-7; D is possibly TRBD1 or TRBD2 (5 bases each). CDR3 size: 15 residues. Trimming took 4 bases from V and 2 from J, leaving 15 bases between them. Germline CDR1 reads LGHDT; CDR2 reads YNNKEL (reference sequence). The DNA of the CDR3 is TGTGCCAGCAGCCGGGGGAGCGGAGGAACCTACGAGCAGTACTTC. Its translation is CASSRGSGGTYEQYF.

This chain uses TRBV5-4 with TRBJ1-3; 7 nucleotides match TRBD1. Germline V CDR1 and CDR2: SGHNT, YYREEE (reference sequence). V was clipped by 6 bases and J by 0 bases; unmatched bases: 9. The CDR3 is made up of 16 amino acids. DNA of the CDR3: TGTGCCAGCACCTCGGGGACAGCAGCCTCTGGAAACACCATATATTTT. Its protein is CASTSGTAASGNTIYF.

The chain joins TRBV7-2 to TRBJ1-2, with D maybe TRBD1 (5 bases). The CDR3 has 14 residues. In germline, CDR1 is SGHTA, CDR2 FQGNSA. The V and J ends lost 6 bases and 3 bases respectively, with 14 bases between them. The CDR3 bases are TGTGCCAGCAGTCCCAACGGGGCGGACTATGGCTACACCTTC. Amino acids: CASSPNGADYGYTF.

This clone appeared once. The V call is TRBV5-8, the J call TRBJ2-1; 8 nucleotides align to TRBD2. The germline V gene has CDR1 SGHTS and CDR2 YDEGEE. This CDR3 is 18 amino acids long. V shed 0 bases and J 1 base; nucleotides not matched to a gene: 9. The CDR3 region is CASSLVLAGSPSYNEQFF. The CDR3 nucleotides read TGTGCCAGCAGCTTGGTGCTAGCGGGTTCCCCGTCCTACAATGAGCAGTTCTTC.

The V gene is TRBV3-1 (or the pseudogene TRBV3-2), the J gene TRBJ2-7; tentative D call: TRBD1 (6 bases). The V gene's germline CDR1 is LGHDT and CDR2 YNNKEL (reference sequence). The V end lost 4 bases, the J end lost 0 bases, and 10 bases lay between the germline ends. The CDR3 covers 14 residues. CDR3 sequence (DNA): TGTGCCAGCAGCCCAGGGGCAGCCTCCTACGAGCAGTACTTC. Protein sequence: CASSPGAASYEQYF.

The gene calls are TRBV14 and TRBJ2-5; D unresolved. The ends were cut back, 0 bases at V and 5 bases at J, with 13 bases in the middle. Looked up from germline, CDR1 is SGHDN and CDR2 is FVKESK. This CDR3 comprises 15 residues. For the CDR3, the DNA is TGTGCCAGCAGCCAAGATAGTCGGTTTGGGGAGACCCAGTACTTC. It specifies CASSQDSRFGETQYF.

As to this clone: An end of the junction differs from the germline gene, which may be a read error. The chain has TRBV7-7 and TRBJ1-5, with no clear D. The CDR3 is 14 amino acids. Germline lookup yields CDR1 SSHAT and CDR2 FNYEAQ (reference sequence). In DNA, the CDR3 is TGTGCTAGCAGCTTCTCTGGGGGCAATCAGCCCCAGCATTTT. Amino acids: CASSFSGGNQPQHF.

This rearrangement joins TRBV3-1 (or the pseudogene TRBV3-2) to TRBJ2-7; 9 bases agree with TRBD1. CDR1 is LGHDT, CDR2 YNNKEL, per germline (reference sequence). This CDR3 comprises 18 residues. V shed 2 bases, J shed 3 bases, and the junction held 14 bases outside the gene matches. This CDR3 is CASSQTGTGLERLYEQYF. DNA of the CDR3: TGTGCCAGCAGCCAAACCGGGACAGGGCTCGAGAGGCTCTACGAGCAGTACTTC.

The chain has TRBV30 and TRBJ1-2; 12 positions match TRBD1. This CDR3 spans 13 amino acids. Germline lookup yields CDR1 GTSNPN and CDR2 SVGIG (reference sequence). The trim removed 5 bases at V and 6 bases at J, leaving 4 bases unmatched. CDR3 bases: TGTGCCTGGGGGGGACAGGGGGCCAATGGCTACACCTTC. As protein: CAWGGQGANGYTF.

CDR3 DNA sequence: TGTGCCAGCAGCCTAAAAAGCATGTCCCTCCACTTT. Protein product: CASSLKSMSLHF. The genes are TRBV14 and TRBJ1-6; no definite D call. This CDR3 has 12 amino acids. Germline V lookup: CDR1 SGHDN, CDR2 FVKESK. Trimming left V 4 bases short and J 14 bases short, with 12 bases between.

The rearrangement joins TRBV4-1 to TRBJ1-1; D perhaps matches TRBD1 (6 bases). This CDR3 region has 17 residues. The ends were cut back, 0 bases at V and 0 bases at J, with 14 bases in the middle. Germline CDR1 MGHRA, CDR2 YSYEKL. The CDR3 reads CASSQDLGGLLNTEAFF. DNA for the CDR3: TGCGCCAGCAGCCAAGATCTGGGGGGGCTTTTGAACACTGAAGCTTTCTTT.

The gene calls are TRBV28 and TRBJ2-2; D gene unclear. The CDR3 consists of 13 residues. Trimming shortened V by 6 bases and J by 5 bases, and 10 bases separated the two germline ends. CDR1 and CDR2 (germline): MDHEN, SYDVKM. CDR3 in amino acids: CASRPQETGELFF. The CDR3 region has the DNA TGTGCCAGCAGACCCCAGGAAACCGGGGAGCTGTTTTTT.

In regard to this clone: Relative to the germline gene, one junction end is altered; a read error may explain this. This chain links TRBV6-5 with TRBJ2-1; TRBD2 aligns across 11 bases. This CDR3 spans 16 amino acids. The germline V gene encodes CDR1 MNHEY and CDR2 SVGAGI. As DNA, the CDR3 is TGTGCCAGCAGTTCCCTTAGCGGGGGGGTCATGTGGGCAGCGATCTTC. Amino acid sequence: CASSSLSGGVMWAAIF.

The CDR3 DNA reads as TGTGCCAGTGCGGACAGGGGAATAAACATTCAGTACTTC. As protein: CASADRGINIQYF. The rearrangement joins TRBV19 to TRBJ2-4, with 9 bases lining up with TRBD1. V trimming: 8 bases; J trimming: 6 bases; junction bases outside the gene matches: 5. Germline lookup yields CDR1 LNHDA and CDR2 SQIVND (reference sequence). CDR3 length equals 13 residues.

The chain recombines TRBV28 with TRBJ2-7; D possibly uses TRBD1 or TRBD2 (5 bases each). V was pared by 3 bases and J by 0 bases, with 6 bases between. This CDR3 has 13 residues. Germline CDR1 is MDHEN and CDR2 is SYDVKM. The CDR3 DNA follows: TGTGCCAGCAGTTTTGGGGGCTCCTACGAGCAGTACTTC. Its translation is CASSFGGSYEQYF. Full variable domain (outside the CDR3, taken from reference TRBV28 and TRBJ2-7): DVKVTQSSRYLVKRTGEKVFLECVQDMDHENMFWYRQDPGLGLRLIYFSYDVKMKEKGDIPEGYSVSREKKERFSLILESASTNQTSMYLCASSFGGSYEQYFGPGTRLTVT.

The CDR3, as DNA: TGTGCCAGCAGTTTACAGCAGGCCGGTGGGGAAAAACTGTTTTTT. Its translation is CASSLQQAGGEKLFF. The genes are TRBV7-2 and TRBJ1-4; D unresolved. The ends were cut back, 6 bases at V and 8 bases at J, with 19 bases in the middle. Germline V gene lookup returns CDR1 SGHTA and CDR2 FQGNSA. This CDR3 is 15 amino acids long.

This rearrangement joins TRBV21-1 to TRBJ1-2. TRBV21-1 represents a pseudogene. The CDR3 runs 18 residues. CDR3 sequence reads: CASSKGGGTPTRNYGYTF. CDR3 nucleotides: TGTGCCAGCAGCAAAGGGGGGGGGACCCCTACCCGTAACTATGGCTACACCTTC.

This sequence joins TRBV7-2 and TRBJ1-5, with no clear D. The CDR3 has 15 residues. V lost 7 bases and J 0 bases, leaving 13 bases between the germline ends. Germline CDR1 SGHTA, CDR2 FQGNSA. The CDR3 DNA follows: TGTGCCAGCACCCCCGACATCAGTAGCAATCAGCCCCAGCATTTT. It specifies CASTPDISSNQPQHF.

The chain couples TRBV5-1 to TRBJ2-2; a possible D gene is TRBD1 (6 bases). The ends were cut back, 3 bases at V and 4 bases at J, with 13 bases in the middle. This CDR3 contains 15 residues. Germline CDR1 is SGHRS and CDR2 is YFSETQ. The CDR3 nucleotides read TGCGCCAGCAGCTGGACAGCCCGAAGCACCGGGGAGCTGTTTTTT. This gives the protein CASSWTARSTGELFF.

J is TRBJ1-4 and V is TRBV23-1; no clear D. TRBV23-1 falls under the ORF class, with uncertain function. Trimming shortened V by 9 bases and J by 2 bases, and 13 bases separated the two germline ends. The CDR3 is 14 residues long. The CDR3, as DNA: TGCGCCAGTACCCCGACGGGGACTAATGAAAAACTGTTTTTT. It is translated as CASTPTGTNEKLFF.

The rearrangement uses TRBV7-9 and TRBJ1-2; the match to TRBD1 covers 8 bases. The CDR3 has 14 amino acids. The V segment lost 4 bases and the J segment 4 bases; nucleotides outside the gene matches: 5. From germline, CDR1 is SEHNR and CDR2 FQNEAQ (reference sequence). This CDR3 is CASSSTGVTYGYTF. In DNA, the CDR3 is TGTGCCAGCAGCTCGACAGGGGTCACCTATGGCTACACCTTC.

A single count supports this clone. The chain's CDR3 is CASRAMEEKLFF. The DNA for the CDR3 is TGTGCCAGCAGGGCGATGGAGGAAAAACTGTTTTTT. The chain carries TRBV6-5 and TRBJ1-4; no firm D call. The CDR3 extends over 12 amino acids. V dropped 6 bases and J dropped 8 bases, with 10 bases sitting between them. Germline assignment: CDR1 MNHEY and CDR2 SVGAGI.

This sequence joins TRBV10-2 and TRBJ2-2, with D unclear. Germline values: CDR1 WSHSY, CDR2 SAAADI. This CDR3 is built from 14 residues. V lost 7 bases to trimming and J lost 0 bases, with 9 bases between them. The CDR3 spells CASKDKPNTGELFF. DNA of the CDR3: TGCGCCAGCAAAGACAAGCCGAACACCGGGGAGCTGTTTTTT.

This clone was detected once. J is TRBJ1-1 and V is TRBV19; possibly TRBD1 for D (5 bases). Germline CDR1 reads LNHDA; CDR2 reads SQIVND (reference sequence). V lost 7 bases and J lost 5, with 14 bases in between. The CDR3 runs 13 residues. CDR3 sequence reads: CASKESGKTEAFF. The CDR3 nucleotides are TGTGCCAGTAAAGAGTCAGGGAAAACTGAAGCTTTCTTT.

The table lists this clone with a count of one. The chain recombines TRBV5-1 with TRBJ1-6; 7 nucleotides line up with TRBD1. CDR3 length: 15 residues. J lost 12 bases, V lost 0 bases, and 9 bases had no gene match. Germline CDR1 SGHRS, CDR2 YFSETQ. The chain's CDR3 is CASSLEGEGARPLHF. The CDR3 DNA sequence: TGCGCCAGCAGCTTGGAGGGCGAGGGGGCTAGACCCCTCCACTTT.

This chain uses TRBV7-9 with TRBJ2-3; no firm D call. Per the germline V gene, CDR1 is SEHNR and CDR2 is FQNEAQ (reference sequence). V shed 5 bases and J shed 3 bases, with 9 bases lying between them. The CDR3 has 13 amino acids. The CDR3 bases are TGTGCCAGCAGCCCGGACCAGACAGATACGCAGTATTTT. Translation: CASSPDQTDTQYF.

The chain couples TRBV6-1 to TRBJ1-5; 9 nucleotides align to TRBD1. J lost 9 bases, V lost 2 bases, and 11 bases had no gene match. There are 16 residues in the CDR3. The germline V gene has CDR1 MNHNS and CDR2 SASEGT. The CDR3 sequence is CASSETHGTGSRPQHF. CDR3 DNA: TGTGCCAGCAGTGAAACCCACGGGACAGGGTCACGGCCCCAGCATTTT.

The CDR3 sequence: CASGQTPNTEAFF. CDR3 DNA sequence: TGTGCTAGTGGTCAAACACCGAACACTGAAGCTTTCTTT. The V gene is TRBV12-5, the J gene TRBJ1-1, with no clear D. The CDR3 length is 13 residues. The germline CDR1 and CDR2 sequences are LGHNT and FRNRAP. V was cut by 5 bases and J by 1 base, with 8 bases left in between. Supplemented by reference TRBV12-5 and TRBJ1-1, the full variable domain reads DARVTQTPRHKVTEMGQEVTMRCQPILGHNTVFWYRQTMMQGLELLAYFRNRAPLDDSGMPKDRFSAEMPDATLATLKIQPSEPRDSAVYFCASGQTPNTEAFFGQGTRLTVV.

This clone was detected only a few times. The chain combines TRBV12-3 or TRBV12-4 with TRBJ2-2, with D unclear. The CDR3 runs 13 residues. The germline V and J ends were trimmed by 7 bases and 1 base, with 7 bases remaining between them. The CDR3 here is CASKKGNTGELFF. The CDR3 DNA reads TGTGCCAGCAAGAAGGGGAACACCGGGGAGCTGTTTTTT.